Below are 6 T cell receptor beta chains sequenced from a single sample in a study of blood T cell repertoires in COVID-19. Using immunoSEQ multiplex PCR, the repertoire was profiled, and TCRdb retains in-frame clones only, with some absent. Among nearly 200,000 clones listed, 70% to 90% were seen once. What was sequenced was peripheral blood. The source is a woman in her seventies with acute or convalescent COVID-19.

V usage is TRBV11-2 and J usage is TRBJ1-1; a weak D match, TRBD1 (6 bases). CDR1 SGHAT and CDR2 FQNNGV come from the germline V gene. This CDR3 comprises 16 residues. Trimming took 1 base from V and 0 from J, leaving 12 bases between them. CDR3 DNA sequence: TGTGCCAGCAGCTTAGCCTCGGGACACGTGAACACTGAAGCTTTCTTT. It is translated as CASSLASGHVNTEAFF.

The chain joins TRBV18 to TRBJ2-1, with 7 bases aligning to TRBD2. Germline V gene data show CDR1 as KGHSH and CDR2 as LQKENI. This CDR3 comprises 15 residues. V shed 9 bases and J 5 bases; nucleotides not matched to a gene: 13. The CDR3 sequence is CASLGASGDHNEQFF. CDR3 nucleotide sequence: TGTGCCAGTCTTGGGGCTAGCGGTGACCACAATGAGCAGTTCTTC.

V and J are TRBV25-1 and TRBJ1-3; D remains ambiguous. The CDR3 loop spans 11 amino acids. Trimming took 6 bases from V and 6 from J, leaving 6 bases between them. Germline V gene lookup returns CDR1 MGHDK and CDR2 SYGVNS. The CDR3 spells CASRRENTIYF. CDR3 nucleotide sequence: TGTGCCAGCAGGAGGGAAAACACCATATATTTT.

This clone appeared a few times. The chain recombines TRBV6-5 with TRBJ1-2; D is uncertain. Looked up from germline, CDR1 is MNHEY and CDR2 is SVGAGI. The CDR3 is 14 residues long. V was clipped by 6 bases and J by 1 base, with 12 bases between them. CDR3 bases: TGTGCCAGCAGACCTCGCGTAGATAACTATGGCTACACCTTC. This codes for CASRPRVDNYGYTF.

This clone has just one count. V usage is TRBV2 and J usage is TRBJ1-5, with 7 nucleotides matching TRBD1. V was clipped by 8 bases and J by 6 bases; unmatched bases: 7. Germline values: CDR1 SNHLY, CDR2 FYNNEI. This CDR3 is built from 13 residues. CDR3 bases: TGTGCCAGCTCCGACAGGGACCCTCAGCCCCAGCATTTT. Its translation: CASSDRDPQPQHF.

The CDR3 sequence is CANTSGVHNEQFF. The DNA of the CDR3 is TGCGCCAACACTAGCGGGGTTCACAATGAGCAGTTCTTC. The V and J genes are TRBV23-1 and TRBJ2-1, with 10 bases that match TRBD2. TRBV23-1 qualifies as an ORF whose function is uncertain. CDR3 size: 13 residues. J lost 5 bases, V lost 10 bases, and 5 bases had no gene match.